The table lists the clone carrying this T cell receptor beta chain with a few counts. This sample is part of a study of blood T cell repertoires in COVID-19. Overall study context: Donors in the United States, Italy and Spain gave samples during acute or convalescent COVID-19. Sources were T cells, B-cell-depleted T cells, or PBMCs; the material itself was cDNA or gDNA.

It was during active infection that Seattle patients were enrolled and then longitudinally followed. Source study methods: Nucleated cell number was recorded as an estimate derived from reference gene primer amplification. This table comes from immunoSEQ multiplex PCR, and its TCRdb copy is limited to in-frame clones, with some not included. V and J calls and clone size are those listed in that table; D and trimming were worked out from the DNA. The data hold roughly 68,000 clones, with 76% observed a single time. Per germline, CDR1 LGHNT and CDR2 FRNRAP. Trimming took 5 bases from V and 0 from J, leaving 13 bases between them. The CDR3 length is 16 residues.

This sequence originates from a man aged 60-69 years with COVID-19, enrolled during active disease. J is TRBJ2-2 and V is TRBV12-5; D may be TRBD2 (7 bases). The specimen was peripheral blood. This CDR3 reads CASGPGGYANTGELFF. The DNA of the CDR3 is TGTGCTAGTGGTCCGGGGGGCTACGCGAACACCGGGGAGCTGTTTTTT.